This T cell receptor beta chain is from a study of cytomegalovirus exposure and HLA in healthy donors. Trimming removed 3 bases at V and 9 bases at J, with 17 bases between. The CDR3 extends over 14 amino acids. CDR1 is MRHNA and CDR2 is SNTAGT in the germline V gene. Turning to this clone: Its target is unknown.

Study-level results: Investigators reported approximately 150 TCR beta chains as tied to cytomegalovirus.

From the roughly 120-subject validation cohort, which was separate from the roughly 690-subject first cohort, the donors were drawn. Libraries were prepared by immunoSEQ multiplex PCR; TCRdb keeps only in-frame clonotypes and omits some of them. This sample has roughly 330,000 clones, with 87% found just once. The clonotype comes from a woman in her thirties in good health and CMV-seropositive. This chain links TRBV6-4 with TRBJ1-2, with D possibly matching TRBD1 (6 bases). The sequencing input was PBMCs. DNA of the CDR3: TGTGCCAGCAGTGAGTTGAGGAACAGGGTGAGCTACACCTTC. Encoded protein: CASSELRNRVSYTF.